This paragraph covers one TCR beta chain sequence. Its antigen specificity is not known. One base away there is no much larger clone; base qualities are not given. This record belongs to a study of cytomegalovirus exposure and HLA in healthy donors (dated by TCRdb to the late 2010s). As for the study more broadly: An earlier analysis of around 600 of the donors reported 276 Gb of sequence data and roughly 110 million unique TCR beta sequences from some 180 million T cells. Every discovery cohort repertoire had been produced on one sequencing platform. Donor age, sex, ethnicity and CMV serostatus were compiled alongside the repertoire data. Genome-wide SNP genotypes for about 65% of the 666 donors were used in a later genetic analysis, which treated that subset as a discovery cohort. An early release covering 550 to 700 HLA-typed donors comprised around 300 gigabases of sequencing data and some 79 million unique TCR sequences. Besides the first cohort of approximately 710 subjects, a separate validation cohort made up of around 120 different subjects was used. Among roughly 400 genotyped donors of the cohort, an average of 235,054 unique TCR beta nucleotide sequences were sequenced per donor, about a sixth of them non-productive. In the later analysis, no new phenotypic data were used to find candidate immune exposures; instead, reliance was placed on TCR beta sequences and their occurrence across donors. An earlier analysis of about 600 of the donors used high-throughput TCR beta sequencing to judge whether each TCR beta V gene segment behaved as functional or pseudogenic. Both class I and class II loci were covered by HLA typing, at four-digit resolution. The study profiled the T cell repertoires of hundreds of subjects by immunosequencing and related them to cytomegalovirus serostatus. Because of strong linkage in the cohort, five DR-DQ haplotypes were treated as single units for association and clustering. The study combined high-throughput TCR immunosequencing, statistical association of individual TCRs with disease status, and machine learning to predict cytomegalovirus infection status. A later analysis re-analyzed previously published TCR beta repertoires from 600 to 850 donors and added high-resolution HLA genotyping to study TCR occurrence patterns. Of the 350 to 400 genotyped donors, approximately 83% fell in the genetic ancestry cluster associated with self-reported Caucasian donors. The number of donors typed differed by locus, with roughly 620-630 for A, B, C, DRB1 and DQB1, 522 for DQA1, 600 to 610 for DPA1, and around 450 for DPB1. The study was designed to test whether signatures of past pathogen exposure could be identified by cataloging public T cell receptors. General findings and caveats noted by the study authors: This cohort had only TCR beta chains sequenced, and the lack of alpha or paired-chain data limited which features could be detected. While some public TCRs were present in many individuals, most TCR sequences turned up only very rarely across donors. A group of highly shared sequence variants was considered likely to be a technical artifact of the sequencing pipeline. A further reported finding was that TCR beta sequences accurately predicted the HLA-A and HLA-B alleles for most subjects in the first cohort. The earlier analysis of around 600 of the donors excluded over 15 rarely observed V segments, including chromosome 9 orphons, because counts were too low. Because some donors lacked HLA typing at each locus, the association tests relied only on the typed subset. Roughly uniform sequencing depth across donors was assumed in presence/absence analyses, although this assumption may not hold. A later analysis associated approximately 17,000 TCR beta sequences with specific HLA alleles at a false discovery rate of 0.05. In a later genetic analysis, a missense DCLRE1C variant was associated with V-gene and J-gene trimming of TCR beta chains, and the association was replicated in an independent cohort. In vitro tests confirmed that a few of the cytomegalovirus-associated TCR beta chains recognize cytomegalovirus antigens. CMV serostatus was the only immune exposure information available for the cohort. In both the original and validation cohorts, the classifier was reported to diagnose cytomegalovirus status with high specificity and sensitivity. In a later analysis, the rate of TCR association differed among HLA loci, with DRB1 alleles having the most associated TCRs and HLA-C alleles having the fewest. According to a later analysis, most CMV-associated TCR beta chains appeared to be HLA-restricted, and the HLA associations seemed to be driven largely by CMV exposure. In an earlier analysis of fewer than 750 of the donors, most TCR beta V segments were observed in productive rearrangements about 90% or about 30% of the time, broadly matching IMGT annotations. In a later analysis, HLA-associated TCR beta chains were found to be more clonally expanded and to have lower generation probabilities than equally common non-associated chains. The authors suggested that the approach could potentially be generalized to other disease states and immunological phenotypes. Assigning TCR associations to individual alleles was difficult when HLA alleles, especially DR and DQ, strongly co-occurred. According to a later analysis, parvovirus B19, influenza, CMV and Epstein-Barr virus appeared linked to several top co-occurrence clusters. The study gave a list of some 150 TCR beta chains associated with cytomegalovirus. According to a later genetic analysis, donors in an Asian-associated ancestry cluster had fewer N-insertions in productive TCRs than the approximately 700-donor mean. Some IMGT-functional V segments, including TRBV6-2 and TRBV6-3, could not be distinguished by the 87-base-pair reads and were therefore excluded. Linkage disequilibrium might explain the correlated functional status among segregating V segments, but an unknown experimental factor could not be ruled out.

There are 15 amino acids in the CDR3, from cysteine to phenylalanine inclusive. Only the CDR3 DNA is retained, 45 bases long and in frame from the first base. The library was built by means of the immunoSEQ multiplex PCR assay. A mixture of 60 forward primers for TCR Vbeta segments and 13 reverse primers for TCR Jbeta segments was used in the multiplex PCR. Amplification of the CDR3 region of rearranged TCR beta genes was performed with a multiplex PCR assay on genomic DNA. The Illumina HiSeq System was used to sequence the amplified TCR beta libraries as 87-base-pair reads. Per the source publication's procedure: In a later analysis, roughly 80 million unique TCR beta chains were counted across the 690 or so repertoires, and roughly 9.9 million of these chains were shared by at least two donors. Raw reads were error-corrected and collapsed into unique sequences with a nearest-neighbor algorithm that merged closely related sequences to remove PCR and sequencing errors. To assign V, D and J gene segments, CDR3 sequences were aligned to IMGT reference sequences. For a sequence to be retained, at least a six-nucleotide match to both a V gene segment and a J gene segment was required. Rearrangements were classified as productive when the CDR3 lacked stop codons and remained in frame with V and J, and all other rearrangements were classified as non-productive. CDR3 was defined according to IMGT convention as the region running from the second conserved V-encoded cysteine to the conserved J-encoded phenylalanine. The earlier analysis of 450 to 750 of the donors excluded any sequence lacking an unambiguous match to a single V gene segment. An earlier analysis of roughly 590 of the donors called V segments functional above 56.7% productive rearrangements and segregating when the between-donor standard deviation exceeded 5%. A statistical classification framework was built to diagnose cytomegalovirus status from the catalog of TCR beta chain sequences. In a later analysis, V and J genes were assigned by comparing TCR nucleotide sequences against IMGT/GENE-DB human TR gene sequences. Using the TCRdist pipeline, a later analysis assigned CDR3 sequences along with most-parsimonious VDJ recombination scenarios. In a later analysis, each TCR beta chain was defined by its CDR3 amino acid sequence together with its V-gene family, and reads lacking a unique V-gene family were excluded. As a way to deal with suspected cross-contamination and a sequencing artifact, a later analysis dropped hundreds of nucleotide sequences that were highly shared and had low generation probability. A later analysis calculated a clonal expansion index for each public chain from normalized within-repertoire ranks of inferred template counts. In a later analysis, generation probabilities were computed with a VDJ recombination model fitted to out-of-frame rearrangements, and the resulting probabilities were checked against IGoR. In a later analysis, hypergeometric tests were used to score TCR-TCR, TCR-HLA and TCR-CMV co-occurrence, with a repertoire-size bias correction applied to TCR pairs. In a later analysis, false discovery rates were estimated by permuting HLA or CMV assignments 20 times. In a later analysis, co-occurring TCRs were grouped with DBSCAN, and TCRdist sequence similarity was added when clustering was performed within HLA-allele-positive subsets. Repertoires with fewer than 30,000 or more than 120,000 public chains, plus five repertoires with anomalous nucleotide sharing, were excluded from co-occurrence clustering. TCRdb limited this immuneACCESS table to in-frame rearrangements with V and J called. A share of clones is missing; checked studies link under half to unresolved V genes, and the rest is unexplained. The V and J calls and clone size are taken from that table; D and trimming were inferred from the DNA. This sample holds fewer than 350,000 clones; about 90% were observed only once. The ten top clones hold about 2.5% of the sample.

In total, 666 healthy bone marrow donors made up the cohort. All cohort members were sampled while nominally healthy, although unrecorded immune exposures were likely present. The donor was CMV seronegative and belonged to the group of 352 seronegative cohort members. Each donor provided a peripheral blood sample, and peripheral blood mononuclear cells were used for TCR beta sequencing. The Qiagen DNeasy Blood Extraction Kit was used to extract genomic DNA from the blood cell samples. The sequenced material came from PBMCs. The chain is made from TRBV21-1 and TRBJ2-3; the D call in the table, TRBD1, was not verified against the DNA. TRBV21-1 is reported as a pseudogene. The receptor's source is a woman under 30 in good health and CMV-seronegative. The sequence in DNA is TGTGCCAGCAGCAGAAGGGACAGGGGCACAGATACGCAGTATTTT. The encoded protein is CASSRRDRGTDTQYF.